Below, 4 T cell receptor beta chains from the same sample are listed, as sequenced in a study of T cell repertoires in cytomegalovirus infection (dated by TCRdb to between 2017 and 2020). Taken with the paper, the label for treatment or condition translates to: in vitro stimulation with specific CMV peptide epitopes to enrich CMV-specific T cells. Their target antigens are unknown. Instrument used: Illumina HiSeq 1500. TCRdb trimmed public reads at Q25 via fastp, called clones via MiXCR and kept in-frame beta chains. All rows with the same CDR3 protein become a single entry with the most common DNA and genes. Recorded for this sample are roughly 500,000 distinct CDR3 sequences; approximately 40% of them occurred a single time. The ten top clones hold 43% of the sample. Source: cultured PBMCs, taken from culture after CMV antigen stimulation. The receptors here all came from a human donor in good health (CMV status not recorded). Some clones in this sample may be carry-over from other donors' samples.

V usage is TRBV7-2 and J usage is TRBJ2-3; a weak D match, TRBD2 (6 bases). Germline V CDR1 and CDR2: SGHTA, FQGNSA. V lost 1 base and J lost 0, with 8 bases in between. CDR3 length: 15 amino acids. CDR3 protein: CASSLGGMSTDTQYF. Written as DNA, the CDR3 is TGTGCCAGCAGCTTAGGCGGGATGAGCACAGATACGCAGTATTTT. The full variable domain, completed using reference TRBV7-2 and TRBJ2-3, is GAGVSQSPSNKVTEKGKDVELRCDPISGHTALYWYRQSLGQGLEFLIYFQGNSAPDKSGLPSDRFSAERTGGSVSTLTIQRTQQEDSAVYLCASSLGGMSTDTQYFGPGTRLTVL.

The chain carries TRBV7-8 and TRBJ2-1, with D possibly being TRBD2 (6 bases). V was cut by 5 bases and J by 3 bases, with 14 bases left in between. Germline CDR1 and CDR2: SGHVS and FQNEAQ. The CDR3 has 15 amino acids. As DNA, the CDR3 is TGTGCCAGCAGCCCCGCAGGGACTTACTACAATGAGCAGTTCTTC. Amino acid sequence: CASSPAGTYYNEQFF.

This clonotype was recorded a few times. The V and J genes are TRBV7-6 and TRBJ2-1; tentative D call: TRBD2 (6 bases). Trimming pared 5 bases from V and 12 bases from J, leaving 17 bases between. From germline, CDR1 is SGHVS and CDR2 FNYEAQ. The length of the CDR3 is 13 residues. DNA of the CDR3: TGTGCCAGCAGCAACGGCGGGGCGACCGGGCAGTTCTTC. Protein sequence: CASSNGGATGQFF.

The V gene is TRBV19, the J gene TRBJ1-5; perhaps TRBD1 as D (5 bases). The CDR3 has 14 amino acids. Trimming cost V 2 bases and J 7 bases, with 12 bases left between them. The V gene's germline CDR1 is LNHDA and CDR2 SQIVND (reference sequence). The CDR3 DNA is TGTGCCAGTAGTATATCAGGGCGGGGGCAGCCCCAGCATTTT. Translating it yields CASSISGRGQPQHF. Supplemented by reference TRBV19 and TRBJ1-5, the full variable domain reads DGGITQSPKYLFRKEGQNVTLSCEQNLNHDAMYWYRQDPGQGLRLIYYSQIVNDFQKGDIAEGYSVSREKKESFPLTVTSAQKNPTAFYLCASSISGRGQPQHFGDGTRLSIL.